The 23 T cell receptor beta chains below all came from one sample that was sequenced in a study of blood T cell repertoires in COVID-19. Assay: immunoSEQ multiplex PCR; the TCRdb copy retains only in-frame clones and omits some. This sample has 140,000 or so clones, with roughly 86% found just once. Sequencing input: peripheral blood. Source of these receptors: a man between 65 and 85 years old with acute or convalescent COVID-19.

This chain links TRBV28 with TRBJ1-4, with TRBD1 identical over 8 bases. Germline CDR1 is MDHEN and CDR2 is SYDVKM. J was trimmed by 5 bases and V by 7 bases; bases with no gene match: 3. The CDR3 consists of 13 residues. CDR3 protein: CASMDRENEKLFF. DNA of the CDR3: TGTGCCAGCATGGACAGGGAGAATGAAAAACTGTTTTTT. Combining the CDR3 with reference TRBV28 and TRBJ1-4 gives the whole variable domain DVKVTQSSRYLVKRTGEKVFLECVQDMDHENMFWYRQDPGLGLRLIYFSYDVKMKEKGDIPEGYSVSREKKERFSLILESASTNQTSMYLCASMDRENEKLFFGSGTQLSVL.

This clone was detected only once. The CDR3 DNA follows: TGCGCCAGCAGCTGGGGGGACAGGGGGCGAGAGACCCAGTACTTC. Its translation: CASSWGDRGRETQYF. The V and J genes are TRBV5-1 and TRBJ2-5; TRBD1 matches 12 bases. Germline CDR1 and CDR2: SGHRS and YFSETQ. This CDR3 has 15 amino acids. The J segment lost 4 bases and the V segment lost 3 bases, leaving 4 bases of the junction unmatched.

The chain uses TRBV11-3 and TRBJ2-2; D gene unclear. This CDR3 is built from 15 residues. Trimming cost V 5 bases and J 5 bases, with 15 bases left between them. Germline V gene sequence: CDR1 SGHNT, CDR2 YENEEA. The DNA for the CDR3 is TGTGCCAGCAGCCAGGTCGGCGCGAGAACCGGGGAGCTGTTTTTT. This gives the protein CASSQVGARTGELFF.

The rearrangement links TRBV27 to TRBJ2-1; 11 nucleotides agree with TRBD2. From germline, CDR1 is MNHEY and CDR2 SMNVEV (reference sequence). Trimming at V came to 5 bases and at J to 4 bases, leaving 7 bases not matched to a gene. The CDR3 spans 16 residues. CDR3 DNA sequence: TGTGCCAGCAGTCTCGCCGGGACTAGCGGTTACAATGAGCAGTTCTTC. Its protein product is CASSLAGTSGYNEQFF.

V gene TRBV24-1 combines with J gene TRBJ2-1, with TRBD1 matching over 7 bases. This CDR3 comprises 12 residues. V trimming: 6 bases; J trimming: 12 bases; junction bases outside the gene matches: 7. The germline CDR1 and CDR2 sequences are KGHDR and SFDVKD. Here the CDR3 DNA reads TGTGCCACCAGTCAAAACAGGGGTGGGCAGTTCTTC. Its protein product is CATSQNRGGQFF.

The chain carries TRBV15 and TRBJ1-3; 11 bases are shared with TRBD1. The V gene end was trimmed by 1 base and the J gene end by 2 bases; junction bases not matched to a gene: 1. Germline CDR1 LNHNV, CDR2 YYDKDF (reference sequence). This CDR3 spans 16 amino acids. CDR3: CATSRGTGGPGNTIYF. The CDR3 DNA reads TGTGCCACCAGCAGAGGGACAGGGGGCCCTGGAAACACCATATATTTT. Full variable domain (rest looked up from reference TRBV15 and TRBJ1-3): DAMVIQNPRYQVTQFGKPVTLSCSQTLNHNVMYWYQQKSSQAPKLLFHYYDKDFNNEADTPDNFQSRRPNTSFCFLDIRSPGLGDTAMYLCATSRGTGGPGNTIYFGEGSWLTVV.

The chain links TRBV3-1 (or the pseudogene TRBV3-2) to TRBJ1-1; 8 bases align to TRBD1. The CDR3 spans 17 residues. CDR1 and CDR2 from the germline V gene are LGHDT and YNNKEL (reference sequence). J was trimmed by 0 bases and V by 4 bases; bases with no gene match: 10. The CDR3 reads CASSREPMTGVNTEAFF. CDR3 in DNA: TGTGCCAGCAGCCGAGAACCCATGACAGGGGTGAACACTGAAGCTTTCTTT.

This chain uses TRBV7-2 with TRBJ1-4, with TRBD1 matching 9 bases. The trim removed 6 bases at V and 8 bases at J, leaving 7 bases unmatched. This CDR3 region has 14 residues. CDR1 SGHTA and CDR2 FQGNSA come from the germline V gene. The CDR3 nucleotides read TGTGCCAGCAGTTCCCTCGGACAGGGGGAAAAACTGTTTTTT. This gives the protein CASSSLGQGEKLFF.

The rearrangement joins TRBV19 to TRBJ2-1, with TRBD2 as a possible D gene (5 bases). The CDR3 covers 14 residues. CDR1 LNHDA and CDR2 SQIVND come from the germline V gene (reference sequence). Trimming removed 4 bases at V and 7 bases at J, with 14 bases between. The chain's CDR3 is CASSRTPSYNEQFF. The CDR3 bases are TGTGCCAGTAGTAGGACTCCTAGCTATAATGAGCAGTTCTTC.

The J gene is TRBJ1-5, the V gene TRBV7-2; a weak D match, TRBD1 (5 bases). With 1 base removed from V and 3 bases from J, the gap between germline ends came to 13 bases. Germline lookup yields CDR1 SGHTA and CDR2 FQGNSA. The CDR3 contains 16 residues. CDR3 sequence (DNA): TGTGCCAGCAGCTTAGGGTTCGGGGGAAACAATCAGCCCCAGCATTTT. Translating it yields CASSLGFGGNNQPQHF.

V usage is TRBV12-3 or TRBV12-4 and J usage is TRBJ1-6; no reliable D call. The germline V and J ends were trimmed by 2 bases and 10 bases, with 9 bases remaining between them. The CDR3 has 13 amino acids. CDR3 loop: CASSLQSPSPLHF. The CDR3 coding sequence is TGTGCCAGCAGTTTACAGTCCCCGTCACCCCTCCACTTT.

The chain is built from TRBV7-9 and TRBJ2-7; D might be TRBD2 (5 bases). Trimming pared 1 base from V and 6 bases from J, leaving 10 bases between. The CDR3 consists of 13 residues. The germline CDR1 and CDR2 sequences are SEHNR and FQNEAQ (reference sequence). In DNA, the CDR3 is TGTGCCAGCAGCTTAGGTAGCGTGCCCGAGCAGTACTTC. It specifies CASSLGSVPEQYF.

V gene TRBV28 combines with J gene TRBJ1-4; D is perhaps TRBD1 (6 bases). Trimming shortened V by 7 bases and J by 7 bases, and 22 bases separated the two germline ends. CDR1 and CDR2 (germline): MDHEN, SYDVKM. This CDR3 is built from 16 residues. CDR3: CASNSPGRGAREKLFF. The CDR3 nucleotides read TGTGCCAGCAACTCCCCGGGCCGGGGGGCTCGTGAAAAACTGTTTTTT. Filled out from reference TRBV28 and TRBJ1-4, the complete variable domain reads DVKVTQSSRYLVKRTGEKVFLECVQDMDHENMFWYRQDPGLGLRLIYFSYDVKMKEKGDIPEGYSVSREKKERFSLILESASTNQTSMYLCASNSPGRGAREKLFFGSGTQLSVL.

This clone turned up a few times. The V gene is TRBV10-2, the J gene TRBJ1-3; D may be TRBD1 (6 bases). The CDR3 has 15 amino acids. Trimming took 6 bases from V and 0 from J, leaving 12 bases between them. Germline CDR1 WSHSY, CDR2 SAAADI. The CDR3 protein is CASSDRDISGNTIYF. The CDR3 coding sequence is TGCGCCAGCAGCGACCGGGACATCTCTGGAAACACCATATATTTT.

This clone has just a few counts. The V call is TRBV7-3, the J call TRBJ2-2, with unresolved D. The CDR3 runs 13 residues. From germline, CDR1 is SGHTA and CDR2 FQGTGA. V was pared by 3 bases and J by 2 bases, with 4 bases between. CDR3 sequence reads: CASSFGNTGELFF. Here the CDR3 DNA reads TGTGCCAGCAGCTTCGGTAACACCGGGGAGCTGTTTTTT.

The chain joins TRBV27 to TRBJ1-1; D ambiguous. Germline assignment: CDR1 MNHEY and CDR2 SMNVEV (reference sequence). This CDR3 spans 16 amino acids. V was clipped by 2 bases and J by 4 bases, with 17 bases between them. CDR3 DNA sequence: TGTGCCAGCAGTTTAATTAAAAGGCCGGAGGGCACTGAAGCTTTCTTT. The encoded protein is CASSLIKRPEGTEAFF.

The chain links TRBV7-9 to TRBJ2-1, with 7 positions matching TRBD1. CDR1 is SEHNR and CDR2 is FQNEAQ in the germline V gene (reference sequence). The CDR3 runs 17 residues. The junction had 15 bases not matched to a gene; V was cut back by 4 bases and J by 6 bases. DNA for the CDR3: TGTGCCAGCAGCTCCCCCCCTGGACAGGCTTTCTTCAATGAGCAGTTCTTC. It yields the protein CASSSPPGQAFFNEQFF.

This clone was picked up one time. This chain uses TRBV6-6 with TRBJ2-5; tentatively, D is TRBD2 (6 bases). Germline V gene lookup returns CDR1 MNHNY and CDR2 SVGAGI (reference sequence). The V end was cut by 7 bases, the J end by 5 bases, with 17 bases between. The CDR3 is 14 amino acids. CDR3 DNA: TGTGCCAGCACCGTGGGGAATAGCGGCGAGACCCAGTACTTC. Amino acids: CASTVGNSGETQYF.

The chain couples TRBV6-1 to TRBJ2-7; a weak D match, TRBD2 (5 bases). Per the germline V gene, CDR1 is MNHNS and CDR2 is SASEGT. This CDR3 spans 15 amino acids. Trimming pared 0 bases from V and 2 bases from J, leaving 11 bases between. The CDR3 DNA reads TGTGCCAGCAGTGAAGCGCCGGGGTCGCCCTACGAGCAGTACTTC. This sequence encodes CASSEAPGSPYEQYF.

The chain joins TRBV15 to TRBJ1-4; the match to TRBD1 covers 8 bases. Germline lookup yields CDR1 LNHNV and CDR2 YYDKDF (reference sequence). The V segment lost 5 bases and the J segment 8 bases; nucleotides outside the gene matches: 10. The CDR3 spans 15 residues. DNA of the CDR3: TGTGCCACCAGCCCCGTAACAGGGGGTGGGGAAAAACTGTTTTTT. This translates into CATSPVTGGGEKLFF.

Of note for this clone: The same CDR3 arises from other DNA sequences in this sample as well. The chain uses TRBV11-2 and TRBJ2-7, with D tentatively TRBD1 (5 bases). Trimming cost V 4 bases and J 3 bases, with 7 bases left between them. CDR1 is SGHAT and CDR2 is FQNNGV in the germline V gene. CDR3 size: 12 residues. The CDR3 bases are TGTGCCAGCAGCTCCCAGGGCTACGAGCAGTACTTC. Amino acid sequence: CASSSQGYEQYF.

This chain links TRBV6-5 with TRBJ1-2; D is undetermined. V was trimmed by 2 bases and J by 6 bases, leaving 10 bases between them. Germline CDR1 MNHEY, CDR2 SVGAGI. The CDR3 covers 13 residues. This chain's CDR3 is CASSYAEDDGYTF. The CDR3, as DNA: TGTGCCAGCAGTTACGCAGAGGATGATGGCTACACCTTC.

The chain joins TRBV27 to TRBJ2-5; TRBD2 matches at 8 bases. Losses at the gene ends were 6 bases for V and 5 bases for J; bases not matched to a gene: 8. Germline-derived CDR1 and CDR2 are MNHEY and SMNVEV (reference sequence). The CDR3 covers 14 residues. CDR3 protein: CASSSSRLAETQYF. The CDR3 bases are TGTGCCAGCAGCTCATCTAGACTAGCGGAGACCCAGTACTTC.